The clone carrying this T cell receptor (beta chain) was detected once. The record originates from a study of shared clonotypes between healthy human individuals. The CDR3 has 16 amino acids. The V segment lost 4 bases and the J segment 5 bases; nucleotides outside the gene matches: 12. Germline CDR1 SQVTM, CDR2 ANQGSEA. Data came from immunoSEQ multiplex PCR; TCRdb stores just in-frame clones and leaves some out. The profile covers under 2,000,000 clones, with about 94% appearing a single time and around 1.2% taken by the ten largest. Naive CD8 cells lacked CD45RO and underwent positive selection for CCR7, leaving out terminally differentiated effector memory CD45RA+ cells.

This clonotype was sampled from a man aged 18 to 35 in good health. V usage is TRBV29-1 and J usage is TRBJ2-1, with 9 bases identical to TRBD2. The sequencing sample was made of naive CD8+ T cells sorted from blood. The CDR3 loop is CSVVGRSGSLHNEQFF. The CDR3, as DNA: TGCAGCGTTGTTGGTCGTAGCGGGAGCCTCCACAATGAGCAGTTCTTC.